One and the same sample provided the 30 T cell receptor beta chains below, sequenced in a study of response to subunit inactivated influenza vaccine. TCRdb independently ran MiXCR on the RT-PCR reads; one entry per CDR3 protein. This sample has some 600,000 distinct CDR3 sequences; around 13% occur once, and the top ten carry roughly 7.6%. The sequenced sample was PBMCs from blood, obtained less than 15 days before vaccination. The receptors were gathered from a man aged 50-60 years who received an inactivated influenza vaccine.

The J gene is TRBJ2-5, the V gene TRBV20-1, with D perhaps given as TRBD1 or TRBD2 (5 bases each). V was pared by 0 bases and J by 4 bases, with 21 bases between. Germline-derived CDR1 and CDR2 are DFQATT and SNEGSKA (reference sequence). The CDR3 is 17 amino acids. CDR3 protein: CSARDPGGPGLRETQYF. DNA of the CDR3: TGCAGTGCTAGAGATCCAGGCGGCCCGGGGCTGAGAGAGACCCAGTACTTC.

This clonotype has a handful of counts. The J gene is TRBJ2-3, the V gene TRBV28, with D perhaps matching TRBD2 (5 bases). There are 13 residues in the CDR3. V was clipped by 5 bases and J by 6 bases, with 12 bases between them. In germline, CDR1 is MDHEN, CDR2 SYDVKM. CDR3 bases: TGTGCCAGCAGTCGACATCGGAGGGATACGCAGTATTTT. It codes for CASSRHRRDTQYF. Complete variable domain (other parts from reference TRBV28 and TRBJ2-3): DVKVTQSSRYLVKRTGEKVFLECVQDMDHENMFWYRQDPGLGLRLIYFSYDVKMKEKGDIPEGYSVSREKKERFSLILESASTNQTSMYLCASSRHRRDTQYFGPGTRLTVL.

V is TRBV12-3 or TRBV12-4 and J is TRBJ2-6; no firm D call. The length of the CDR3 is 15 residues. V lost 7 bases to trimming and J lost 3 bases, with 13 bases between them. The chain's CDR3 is CASKLTEHGANVLTF. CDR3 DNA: TGTGCCAGCAAGCTGACCGAGCATGGGGCCAACGTCCTGACTTTC.

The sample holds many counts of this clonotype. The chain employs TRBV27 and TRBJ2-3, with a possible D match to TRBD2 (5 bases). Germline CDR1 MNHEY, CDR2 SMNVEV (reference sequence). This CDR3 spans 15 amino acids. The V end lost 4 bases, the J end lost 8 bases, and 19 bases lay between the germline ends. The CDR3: CASSSRSSGGSTQYF. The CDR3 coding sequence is TGTGCCAGCAGTTCCCGGAGCAGTGGAGGTAGTACGCAGTATTTT.

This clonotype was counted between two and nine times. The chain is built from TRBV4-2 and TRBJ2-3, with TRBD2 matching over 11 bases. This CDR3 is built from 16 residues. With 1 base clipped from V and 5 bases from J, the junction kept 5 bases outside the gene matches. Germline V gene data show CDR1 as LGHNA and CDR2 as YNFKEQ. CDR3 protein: CASSQVAGGPQDTQYF. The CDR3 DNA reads TGTGCCAGCAGCCAAGTAGCGGGAGGGCCGCAAGATACGCAGTATTTT.

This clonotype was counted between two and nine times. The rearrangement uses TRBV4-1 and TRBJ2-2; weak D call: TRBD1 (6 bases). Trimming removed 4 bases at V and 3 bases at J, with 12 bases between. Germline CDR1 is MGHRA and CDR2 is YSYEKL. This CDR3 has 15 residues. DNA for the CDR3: TGCGCCAGCAGCCTGGCAGGGGTGGACACCGGGGAGCTGTTTTTT. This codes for CASSLAGVDTGELFF.

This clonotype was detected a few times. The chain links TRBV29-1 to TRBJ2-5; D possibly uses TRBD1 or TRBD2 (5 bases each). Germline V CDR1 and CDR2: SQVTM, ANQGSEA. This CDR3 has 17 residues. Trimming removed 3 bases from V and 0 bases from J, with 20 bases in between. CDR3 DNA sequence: TGCAGCGTTGAGGGATCATTACGGGACGCCCACCAAGAGACCCAGTACTTC. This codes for CSVEGSLRDAHQETQYF.

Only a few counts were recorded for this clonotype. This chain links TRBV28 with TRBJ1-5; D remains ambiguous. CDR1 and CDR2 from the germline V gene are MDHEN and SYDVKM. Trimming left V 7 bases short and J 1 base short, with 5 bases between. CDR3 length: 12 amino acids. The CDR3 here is CASKPSNQPQHF. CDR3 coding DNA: TGTGCCAGCAAGCCGAGCAATCAGCCCCAGCATTTT.

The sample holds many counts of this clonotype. The CDR3 DNA is TGTGCCACCAGTGATGGATCCCGGGGCGCCTCCTCTGGGGCCAACGTCCTGACTTTC. It yields the protein CATSDGSRGASSGANVLTF. The gene calls are TRBV24-1 and TRBJ2-6; either TRBD1 or TRBD2 may supply D (5 bases each). V lost 3 bases to trimming and J lost 0 bases, with 17 bases between them. CDR3 length equals 19 residues. The germline V gene has CDR1 KGHDR and CDR2 SFDVKD.

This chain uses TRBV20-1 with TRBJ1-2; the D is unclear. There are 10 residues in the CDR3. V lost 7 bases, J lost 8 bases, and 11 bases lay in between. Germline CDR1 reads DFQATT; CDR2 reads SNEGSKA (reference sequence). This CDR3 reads CSGSTEGYTF. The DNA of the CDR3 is TGCAGTGGATCTACCGAGGGCTACACCTTC.

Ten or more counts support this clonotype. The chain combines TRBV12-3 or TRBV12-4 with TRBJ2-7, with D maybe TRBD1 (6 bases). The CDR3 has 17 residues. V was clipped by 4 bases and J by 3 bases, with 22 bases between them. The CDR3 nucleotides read TGTGCCAGCAGTTGGCAGGGGCCGACCTTATCTTACTACGAGCAGTACTTC. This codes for CASSWQGPTLSYYEQYF.

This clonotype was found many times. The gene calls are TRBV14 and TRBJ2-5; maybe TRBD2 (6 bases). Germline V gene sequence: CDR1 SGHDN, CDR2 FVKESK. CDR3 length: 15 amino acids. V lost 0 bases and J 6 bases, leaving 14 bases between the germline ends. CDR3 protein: CASSQDPGSRKTQYF. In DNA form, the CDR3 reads TGTGCCAGCAGCCAAGATCCCGGGAGTCGAAAGACCCAGTACTTC.

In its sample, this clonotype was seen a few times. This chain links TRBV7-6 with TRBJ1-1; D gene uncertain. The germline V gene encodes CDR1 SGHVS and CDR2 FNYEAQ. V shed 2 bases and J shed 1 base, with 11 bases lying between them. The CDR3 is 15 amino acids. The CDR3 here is CASSLILGGNTEAFF. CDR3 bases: TGTGCCAGCAGCTTAATCCTGGGCGGGAACACTGAAGCTTTCTTT.

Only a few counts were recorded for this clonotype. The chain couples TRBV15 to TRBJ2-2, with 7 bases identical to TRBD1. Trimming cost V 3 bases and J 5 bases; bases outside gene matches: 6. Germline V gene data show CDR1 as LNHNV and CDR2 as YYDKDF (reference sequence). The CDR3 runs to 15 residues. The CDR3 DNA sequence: TGTGCCACCAGCAGTGGACAGGTTTTTACCGGGGAGCTGTTTTTT. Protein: CATSSGQVFTGELFF.

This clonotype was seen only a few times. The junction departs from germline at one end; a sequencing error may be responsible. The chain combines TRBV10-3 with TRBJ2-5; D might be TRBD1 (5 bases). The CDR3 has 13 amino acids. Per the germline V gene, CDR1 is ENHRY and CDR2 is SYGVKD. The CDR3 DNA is TGTGCCATCAGGGGTTTGGGGCAAGGGACCCAGTACTTC. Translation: CAIRGLGQGTQYF.

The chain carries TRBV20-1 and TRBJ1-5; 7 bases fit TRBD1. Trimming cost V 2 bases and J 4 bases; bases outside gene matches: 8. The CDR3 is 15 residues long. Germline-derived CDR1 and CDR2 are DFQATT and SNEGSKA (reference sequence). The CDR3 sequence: CSARRTDRANQPQHF. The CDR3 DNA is TGCAGTGCTAGACGAACCGACAGGGCGAATCAGCCCCAGCATTTT.

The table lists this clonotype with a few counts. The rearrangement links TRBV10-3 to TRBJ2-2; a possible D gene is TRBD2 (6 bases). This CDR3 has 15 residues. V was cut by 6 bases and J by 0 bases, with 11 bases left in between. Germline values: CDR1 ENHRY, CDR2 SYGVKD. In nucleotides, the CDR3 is TGTGCCATCAGGGATGGGACTTCGAACACCGGGGAGCTGTTTTTT. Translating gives CAIRDGTSNTGELFF.

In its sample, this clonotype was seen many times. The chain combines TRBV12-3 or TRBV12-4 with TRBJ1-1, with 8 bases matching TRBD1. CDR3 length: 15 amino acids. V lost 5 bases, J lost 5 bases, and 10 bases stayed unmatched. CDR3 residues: CASSPRTGIGTEAFF. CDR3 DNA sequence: TGTGCCAGCAGTCCCAGGACAGGGATAGGGACTGAAGCTTTCTTT.

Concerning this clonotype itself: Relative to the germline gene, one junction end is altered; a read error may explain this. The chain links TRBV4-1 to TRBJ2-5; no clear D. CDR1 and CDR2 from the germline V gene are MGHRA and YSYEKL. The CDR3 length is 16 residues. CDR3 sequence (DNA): TGCACCAGCAGCCAAGAGTGGGCATCCCTAGGGGAGACCCAGTACTTC. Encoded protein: CTSSQEWASLGETQYF.

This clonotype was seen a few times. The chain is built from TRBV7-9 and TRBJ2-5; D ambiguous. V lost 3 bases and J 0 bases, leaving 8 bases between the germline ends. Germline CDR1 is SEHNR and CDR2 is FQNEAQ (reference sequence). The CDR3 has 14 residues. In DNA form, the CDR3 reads TGTGCCAGCAGCTTCTCCCAGAACCAAGAGACCCAGTACTTC. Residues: CASSFSQNQETQYF.

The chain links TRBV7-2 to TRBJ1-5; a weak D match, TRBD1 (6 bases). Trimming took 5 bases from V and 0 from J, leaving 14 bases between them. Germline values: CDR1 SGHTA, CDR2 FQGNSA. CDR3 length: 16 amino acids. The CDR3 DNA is TGTGCCAGCAGCCAAATCGGGGGGGCTAGCAATCAGCCCCAGCATTTT. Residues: CASSQIGGASNQPQHF.

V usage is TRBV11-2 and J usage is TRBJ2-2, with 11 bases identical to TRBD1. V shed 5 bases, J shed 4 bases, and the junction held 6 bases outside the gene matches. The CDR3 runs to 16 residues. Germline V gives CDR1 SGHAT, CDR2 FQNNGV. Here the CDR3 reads CASSPRTGGGTGELFF. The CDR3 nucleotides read TGTGCCAGCAGCCCGAGGACAGGGGGCGGCACCGGGGAGCTGTTTTTT.

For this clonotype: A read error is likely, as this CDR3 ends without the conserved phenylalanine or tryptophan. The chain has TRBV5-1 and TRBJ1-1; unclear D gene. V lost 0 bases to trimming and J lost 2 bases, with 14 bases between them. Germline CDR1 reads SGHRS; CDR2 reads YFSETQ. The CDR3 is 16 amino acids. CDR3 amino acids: CASSLGGRVYNTEAFL. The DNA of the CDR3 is TGCGCCAGCAGCTTGGGTGGGAGGGTTTACAACACTGAAGCTTTCCTT.

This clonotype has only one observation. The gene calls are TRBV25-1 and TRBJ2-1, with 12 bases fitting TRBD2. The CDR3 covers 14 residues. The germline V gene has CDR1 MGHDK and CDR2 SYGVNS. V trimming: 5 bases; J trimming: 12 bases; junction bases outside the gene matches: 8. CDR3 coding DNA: TGTGCCAGCAGTCCGGGACTAGCGGGTGAGTTGCAGTTCTTC. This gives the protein CASSPGLAGELQFF.

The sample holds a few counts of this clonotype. The CDR3 sequence: CATSVGGRNTGELFF. The CDR3 DNA is TGTGCCACCAGTGTCGGAGGGAGAAACACCGGGGAGCTGTTTTTT. This chain joins TRBV24-1 and TRBJ2-2; D is perhaps TRBD2 (6 bases). Trimming left V 5 bases short and J 2 bases short, with 11 bases between. Germline CDR1 KGHDR, CDR2 SFDVKD. CDR3 length: 15 residues.

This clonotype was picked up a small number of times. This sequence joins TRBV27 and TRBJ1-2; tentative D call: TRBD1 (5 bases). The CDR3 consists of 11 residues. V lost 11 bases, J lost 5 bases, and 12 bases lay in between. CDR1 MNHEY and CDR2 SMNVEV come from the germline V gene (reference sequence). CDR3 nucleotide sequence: TGTGCCGTGGGGGTCGGTTATGGCTACACCTTC. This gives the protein CAVGVGYGYTF.

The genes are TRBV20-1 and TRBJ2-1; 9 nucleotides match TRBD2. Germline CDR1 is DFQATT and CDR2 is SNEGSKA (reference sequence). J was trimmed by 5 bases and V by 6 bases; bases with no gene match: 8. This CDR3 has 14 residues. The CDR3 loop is CSAGPSGIDNEQFF. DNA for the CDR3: TGCAGTGCAGGGCCTAGCGGGATAGACAATGAGCAGTTCTTC.

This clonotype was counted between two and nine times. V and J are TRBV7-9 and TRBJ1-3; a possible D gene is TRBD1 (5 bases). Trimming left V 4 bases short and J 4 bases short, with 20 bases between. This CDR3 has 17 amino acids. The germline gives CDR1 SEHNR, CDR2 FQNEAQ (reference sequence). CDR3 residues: CASSSVQARLGGNTIYF. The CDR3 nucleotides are TGTGCCAGCAGCTCCGTACAGGCACGCCTGGGCGGAAACACCATATATTTT.

In DNA, the CDR3 is TGTGCCACCGGGGGACTAGCGGGGAACACCGGGGAGCTGTTTTTT. Translating it yields CATGGLAGNTGELFF. The chain recombines TRBV27 with TRBJ2-2; 12 bases map to TRBD2. This CDR3 has 15 residues. Germline CDR1 MNHEY, CDR2 SMNVEV (reference sequence). The trim removed 10 bases at V and 1 base at J, leaving 4 bases unmatched.

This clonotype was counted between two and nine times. In nucleotides, the CDR3 is TGCAGTGCTAAAAAGACAGTGAACACTGAAGCTTTCTTT. It is translated as CSAKKTVNTEAFF. The chain has TRBV20-1 and TRBJ1-1; TRBD1 is a possible D gene (5 bases). Trimming took off 4 bases at V and 0 bases at J, with 9 bases between the two ends. Germline CDR1 DFQATT, CDR2 SNEGSKA (reference sequence). The CDR3 runs 13 residues.